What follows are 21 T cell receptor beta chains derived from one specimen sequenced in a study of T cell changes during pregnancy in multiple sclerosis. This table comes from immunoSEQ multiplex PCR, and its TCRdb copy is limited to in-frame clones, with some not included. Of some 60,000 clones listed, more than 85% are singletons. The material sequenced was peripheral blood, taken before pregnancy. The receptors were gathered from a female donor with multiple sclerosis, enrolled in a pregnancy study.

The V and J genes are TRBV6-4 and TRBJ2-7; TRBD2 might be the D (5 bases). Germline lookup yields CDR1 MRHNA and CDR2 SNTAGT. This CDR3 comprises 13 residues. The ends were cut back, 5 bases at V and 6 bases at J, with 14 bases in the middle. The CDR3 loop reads CASSPSGVTEQYF. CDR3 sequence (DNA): TGTGCCAGCAGTCCGAGCGGAGTTACCGAGCAGTACTTC.

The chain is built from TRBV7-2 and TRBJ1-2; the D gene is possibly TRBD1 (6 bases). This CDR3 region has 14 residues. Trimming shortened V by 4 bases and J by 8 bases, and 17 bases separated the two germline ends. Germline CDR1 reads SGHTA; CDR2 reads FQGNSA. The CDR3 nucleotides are TGTGCCAGCAGCTCCTCACAGGGATCGGGAGGCTACACCTTC. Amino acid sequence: CASSSSQGSGGYTF. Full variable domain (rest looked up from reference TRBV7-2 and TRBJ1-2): GAGVSQSPSNKVTEKGKDVELRCDPISGHTALYWYRQSLGQGLEFLIYFQGNSAPDKSGLPSDRFSAERTGGSVSTLTIQRTQQEDSAVYLCASSSSQGSGGYTFGSGTRLTVV.

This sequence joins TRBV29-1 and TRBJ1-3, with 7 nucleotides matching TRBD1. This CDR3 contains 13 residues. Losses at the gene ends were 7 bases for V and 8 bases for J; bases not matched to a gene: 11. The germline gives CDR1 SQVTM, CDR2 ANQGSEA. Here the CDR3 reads CSASGTAADTIYF. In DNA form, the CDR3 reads TGCAGCGCGTCCGGGACAGCAGCGGACACCATATATTTT.

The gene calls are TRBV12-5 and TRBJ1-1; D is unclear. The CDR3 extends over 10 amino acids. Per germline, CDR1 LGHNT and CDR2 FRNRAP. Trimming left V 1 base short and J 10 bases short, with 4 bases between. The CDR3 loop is CASGLERAFF. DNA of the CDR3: TGTGCTAGTGGTTTGGAGAGAGCTTTCTTT.

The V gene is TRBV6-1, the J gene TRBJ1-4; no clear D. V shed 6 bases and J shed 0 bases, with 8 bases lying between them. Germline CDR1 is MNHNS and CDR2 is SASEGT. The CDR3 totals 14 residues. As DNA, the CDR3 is TGTGCCAGCAGCCGACTCGCAACTAATGAAAAACTGTTTTTT. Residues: CASSRLATNEKLFF.

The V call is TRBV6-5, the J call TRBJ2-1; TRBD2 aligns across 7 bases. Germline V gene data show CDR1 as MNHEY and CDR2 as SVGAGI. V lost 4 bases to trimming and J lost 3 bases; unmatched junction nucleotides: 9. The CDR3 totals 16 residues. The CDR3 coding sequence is TGTGCCAGCAGTTCACCACTGACGGGGGGCTACAATGAGCAGTTCTTC. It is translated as CASSSPLTGGYNEQFF.

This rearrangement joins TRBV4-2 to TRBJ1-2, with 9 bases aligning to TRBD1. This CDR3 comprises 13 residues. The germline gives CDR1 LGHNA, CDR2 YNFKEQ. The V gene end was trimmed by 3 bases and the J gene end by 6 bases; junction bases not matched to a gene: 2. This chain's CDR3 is CASSQRTGDGYTF. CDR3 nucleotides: TGTGCCAGCAGCCAGAGGACAGGGGATGGCTACACCTTC.

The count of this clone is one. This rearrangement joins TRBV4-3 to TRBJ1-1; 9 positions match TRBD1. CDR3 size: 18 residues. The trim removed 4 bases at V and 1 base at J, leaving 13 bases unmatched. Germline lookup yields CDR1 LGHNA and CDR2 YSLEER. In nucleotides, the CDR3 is TGCGCCAGCAGCCTCCGCCGCTCGGGACAGGGACAGAACACTGAAGCTTTCTTT. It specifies CASSLRRSGQGQNTEAFF.

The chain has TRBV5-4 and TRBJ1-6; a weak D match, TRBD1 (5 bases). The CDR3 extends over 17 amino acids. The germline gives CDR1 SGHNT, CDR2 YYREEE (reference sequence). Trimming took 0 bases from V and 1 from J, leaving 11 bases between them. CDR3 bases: TGTGCCAGCAGCTTGGCCTGGGGGGATTCCTATAATTCACCCCTCCACTTT. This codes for CASSLAWGDSYNSPLHF.

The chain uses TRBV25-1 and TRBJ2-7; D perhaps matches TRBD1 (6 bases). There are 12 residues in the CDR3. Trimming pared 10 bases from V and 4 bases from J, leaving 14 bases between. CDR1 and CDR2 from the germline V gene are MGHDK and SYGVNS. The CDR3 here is CATGRQVYEQYF. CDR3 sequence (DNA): TGTGCCACCGGCAGACAGGTATACGAGCAGTACTTC.

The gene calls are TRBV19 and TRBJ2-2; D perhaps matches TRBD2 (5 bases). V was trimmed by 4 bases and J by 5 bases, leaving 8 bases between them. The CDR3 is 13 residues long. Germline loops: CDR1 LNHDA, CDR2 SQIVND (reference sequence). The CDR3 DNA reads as TGTGCCAGTAGTACGAGGGAAACCGGGGAGCTGTTTTTT. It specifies CASSTRETGELFF.

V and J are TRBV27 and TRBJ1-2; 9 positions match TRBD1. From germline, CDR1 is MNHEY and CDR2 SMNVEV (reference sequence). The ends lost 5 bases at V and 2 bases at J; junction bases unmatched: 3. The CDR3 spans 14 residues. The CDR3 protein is CASSIQGANYGYTF. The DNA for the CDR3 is TGTGCCAGCAGTATACAGGGGGCGAACTATGGCTACACCTTC.

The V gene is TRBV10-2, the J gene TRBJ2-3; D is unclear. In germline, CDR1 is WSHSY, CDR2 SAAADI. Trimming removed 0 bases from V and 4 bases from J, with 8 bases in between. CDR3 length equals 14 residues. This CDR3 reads CASSESARPDTQYF. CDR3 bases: TGCGCCAGCAGTGAGTCGGCTAGGCCAGATACGCAGTATTTT.

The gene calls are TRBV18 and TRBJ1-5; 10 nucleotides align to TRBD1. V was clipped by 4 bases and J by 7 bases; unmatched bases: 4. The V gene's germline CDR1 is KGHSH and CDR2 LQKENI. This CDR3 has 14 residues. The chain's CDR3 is CASSLGTGEQPQHF. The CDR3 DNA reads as TGTGCCAGCTCACTCGGGACAGGGGAACAGCCCCAGCATTTT.

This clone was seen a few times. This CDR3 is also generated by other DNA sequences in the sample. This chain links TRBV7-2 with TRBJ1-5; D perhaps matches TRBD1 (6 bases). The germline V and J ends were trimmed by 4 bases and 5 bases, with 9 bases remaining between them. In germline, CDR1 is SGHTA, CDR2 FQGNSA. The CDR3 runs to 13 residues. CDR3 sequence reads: CASSSDRDQPQHF. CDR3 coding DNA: TGTGCCAGCAGCTCGGACAGAGATCAGCCCCAGCATTTT.

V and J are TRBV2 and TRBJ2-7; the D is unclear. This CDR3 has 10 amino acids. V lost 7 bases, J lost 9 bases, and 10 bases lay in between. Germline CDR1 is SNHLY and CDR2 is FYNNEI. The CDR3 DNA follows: TGTGCCAGCATGCACCGCGCGCAGTACTTC. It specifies CASMHRAQYF.

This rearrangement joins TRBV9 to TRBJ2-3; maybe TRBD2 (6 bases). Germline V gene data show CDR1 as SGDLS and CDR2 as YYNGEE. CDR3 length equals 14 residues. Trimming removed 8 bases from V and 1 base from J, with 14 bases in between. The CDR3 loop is CARPGTYRTDTQYF. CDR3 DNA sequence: TGTGCCAGACCCGGGACTTATCGCACAGATACGCAGTATTTT. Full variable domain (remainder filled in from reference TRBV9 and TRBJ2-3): DSGVTQTPKHLITATGQRVTLRCSPRSGDLSVYWYQQSLDQGLQFLIQYYNGEERAKGNILERFSAQQFPDLHSELNLSSLELGDSALYFCARPGTYRTDTQYFGPGTRLTVL.

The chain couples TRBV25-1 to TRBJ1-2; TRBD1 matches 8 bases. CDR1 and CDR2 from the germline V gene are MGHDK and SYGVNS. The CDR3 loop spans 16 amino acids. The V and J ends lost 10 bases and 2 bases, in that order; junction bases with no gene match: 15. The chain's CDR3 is CATQPPSRGPNYGYTF. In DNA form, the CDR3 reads TGTGCCACCCAACCCCCCAGCAGGGGGCCGAACTATGGCTACACCTTC.

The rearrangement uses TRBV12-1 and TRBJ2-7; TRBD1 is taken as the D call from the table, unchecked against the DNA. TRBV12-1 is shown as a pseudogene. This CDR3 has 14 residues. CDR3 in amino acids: CASSFAWDRYEQYF. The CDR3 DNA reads TGTGCCAGCAGCTTTGCGTGGGACAGATACGAGCAGTACTTC.

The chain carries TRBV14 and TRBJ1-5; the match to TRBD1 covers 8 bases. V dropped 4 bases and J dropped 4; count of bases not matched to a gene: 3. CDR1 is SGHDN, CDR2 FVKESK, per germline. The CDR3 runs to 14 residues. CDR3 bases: TGTGCCAGCAGCCGGACAGGGATAAATCAGCCCCAGCATTTT. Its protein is CASSRTGINQPQHF. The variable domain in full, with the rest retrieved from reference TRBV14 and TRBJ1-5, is EAGVTQFPSHSVIEKGQTVTLRCDPISGHDNLYWYRRVMGKEIKFLLHFVKESKQDESGMPNNRFLAERTGGTYSTLKVQPAELEDSGVYFCASSRTGINQPQHFGDGTRLSIL.

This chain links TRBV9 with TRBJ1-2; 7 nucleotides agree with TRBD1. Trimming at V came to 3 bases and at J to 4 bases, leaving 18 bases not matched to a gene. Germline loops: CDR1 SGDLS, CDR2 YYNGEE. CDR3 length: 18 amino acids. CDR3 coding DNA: TGTGCCAGCAGCGGGGGTCTGGGACAGCCTCCCTTTGGCTATGGCTACACCTTC. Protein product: CASSGGLGQPPFGYGYTF.